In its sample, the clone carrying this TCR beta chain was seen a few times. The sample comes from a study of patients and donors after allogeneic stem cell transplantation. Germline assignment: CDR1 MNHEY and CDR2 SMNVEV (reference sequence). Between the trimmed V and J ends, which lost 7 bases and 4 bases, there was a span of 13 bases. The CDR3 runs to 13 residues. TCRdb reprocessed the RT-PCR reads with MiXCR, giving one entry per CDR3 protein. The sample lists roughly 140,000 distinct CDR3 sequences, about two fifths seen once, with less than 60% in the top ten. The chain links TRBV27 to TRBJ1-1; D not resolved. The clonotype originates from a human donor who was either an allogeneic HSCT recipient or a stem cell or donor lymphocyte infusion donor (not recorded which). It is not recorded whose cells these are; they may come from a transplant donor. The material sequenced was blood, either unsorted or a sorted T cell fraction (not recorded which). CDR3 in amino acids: CASTRLSGTEAFF. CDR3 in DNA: TGTGCCAGCACAAGACTCTCGGGCACTGAAGCTTTCTTT.